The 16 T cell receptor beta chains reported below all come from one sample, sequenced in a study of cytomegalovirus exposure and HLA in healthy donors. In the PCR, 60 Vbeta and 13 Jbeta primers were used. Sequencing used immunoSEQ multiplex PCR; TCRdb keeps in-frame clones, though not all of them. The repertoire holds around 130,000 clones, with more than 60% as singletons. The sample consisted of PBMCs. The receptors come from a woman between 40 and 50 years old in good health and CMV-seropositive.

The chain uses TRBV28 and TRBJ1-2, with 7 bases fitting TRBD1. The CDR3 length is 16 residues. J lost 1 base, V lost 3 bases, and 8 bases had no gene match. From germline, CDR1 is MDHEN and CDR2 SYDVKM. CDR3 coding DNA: TGTGCCAGCAGTTTGTTAGGGACAGACGATAACTATGGCTACACCTTC. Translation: CASSLLGTDDNYGYTF.

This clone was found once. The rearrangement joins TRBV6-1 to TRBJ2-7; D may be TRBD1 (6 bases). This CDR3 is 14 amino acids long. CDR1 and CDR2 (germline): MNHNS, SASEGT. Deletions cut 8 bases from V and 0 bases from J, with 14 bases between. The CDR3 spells CASRGQPGSYEQYF. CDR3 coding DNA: TGTGCCAGCCGGGGACAACCTGGCTCCTACGAGCAGTACTTC.

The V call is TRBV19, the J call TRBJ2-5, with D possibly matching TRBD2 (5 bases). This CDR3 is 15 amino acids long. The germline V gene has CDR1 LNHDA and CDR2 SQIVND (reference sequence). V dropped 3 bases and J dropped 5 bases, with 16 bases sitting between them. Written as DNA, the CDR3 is TGTGCCAGTAGTATGGACCGGGAACCATGGGAGACCCAGTACTTC. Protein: CASSMDREPWETQYF. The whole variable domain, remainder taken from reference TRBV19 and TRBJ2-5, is DGGITQSPKYLFRKEGQNVTLSCEQNLNHDAMYWYRQDPGQGLRLIYYSQIVNDFQKGDIAEGYSVSREKKESFPLTVTSAQKNPTAFYLCASSMDREPWETQYFGPGTRLLVL.

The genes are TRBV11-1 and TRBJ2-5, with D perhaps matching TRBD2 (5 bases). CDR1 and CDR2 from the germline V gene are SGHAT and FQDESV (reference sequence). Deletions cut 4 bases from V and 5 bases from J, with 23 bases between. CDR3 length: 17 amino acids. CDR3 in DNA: TGTGCCAGCAGCTACCGGCCGGCCAGCGGAGTCGGGGAGACCCAGTACTTC. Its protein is CASSYRPASGVGETQYF.

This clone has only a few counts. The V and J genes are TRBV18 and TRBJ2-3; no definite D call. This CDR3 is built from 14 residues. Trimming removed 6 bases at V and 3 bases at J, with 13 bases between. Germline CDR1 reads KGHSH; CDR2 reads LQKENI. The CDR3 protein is CASSERSGTDTQYF. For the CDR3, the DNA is TGTGCCAGCTCCGAGAGGTCGGGTACAGATACGCAGTATTTT.

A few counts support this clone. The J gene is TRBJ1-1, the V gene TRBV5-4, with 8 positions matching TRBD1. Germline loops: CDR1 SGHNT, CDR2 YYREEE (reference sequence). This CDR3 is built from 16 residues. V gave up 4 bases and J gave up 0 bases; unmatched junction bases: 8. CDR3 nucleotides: TGTGCCAGCAGCCGATTCACAGGGGGTATGAACACTGAAGCTTTCTTT. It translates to CASSRFTGGMNTEAFF.

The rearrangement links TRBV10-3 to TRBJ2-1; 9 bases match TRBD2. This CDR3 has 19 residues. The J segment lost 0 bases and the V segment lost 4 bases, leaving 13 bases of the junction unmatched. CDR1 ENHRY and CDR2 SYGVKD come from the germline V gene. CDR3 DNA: TGTGCCATCAGTGGTTACGCGGGAGGGCCTCAGAGCTCCTACAATGAGCAGTTCTTC. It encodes CAISGYAGGPQSSYNEQFF.

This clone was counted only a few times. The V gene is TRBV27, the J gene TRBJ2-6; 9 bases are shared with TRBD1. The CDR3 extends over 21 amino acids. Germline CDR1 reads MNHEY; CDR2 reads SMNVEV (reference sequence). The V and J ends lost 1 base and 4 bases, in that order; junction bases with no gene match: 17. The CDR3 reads CASSLWGINRGPQTGANVLTF. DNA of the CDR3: TGTGCCAGCAGTTTATGGGGAATCAACAGGGGGCCTCAAACAGGGGCCAACGTCCTGACTTTC.

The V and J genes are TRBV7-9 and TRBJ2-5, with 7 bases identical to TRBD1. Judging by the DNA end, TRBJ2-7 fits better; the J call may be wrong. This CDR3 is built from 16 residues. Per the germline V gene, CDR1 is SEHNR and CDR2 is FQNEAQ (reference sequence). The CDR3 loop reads CASSLGGKTGAYEQYF. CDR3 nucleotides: TGTGCCAGCAGCTTAGGGGGAAAAACAGGGGCCTACGAGCAGTACTTC.

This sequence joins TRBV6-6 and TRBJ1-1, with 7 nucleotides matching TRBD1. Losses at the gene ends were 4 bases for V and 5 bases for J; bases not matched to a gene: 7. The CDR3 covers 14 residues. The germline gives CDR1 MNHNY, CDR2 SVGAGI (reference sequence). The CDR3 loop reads CASSSTTGRTEAFF. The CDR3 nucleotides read TGTGCCAGCAGTTCCACGACAGGGAGGACTGAAGCTTTCTTT.

CDR3 sequence reads: CASSPQNEQYF. The DNA for the CDR3 is TGTGCCAGCTCACCACAGAACGAGCAGTACTTC. This chain joins TRBV18 and TRBJ2-5, with D uncertain. TRBJ2-7 explains the end of the DNA better; the J call may be wrong. This CDR3 is built from 11 residues. Germline loops: CDR1 KGHSH, CDR2 LQKENI.

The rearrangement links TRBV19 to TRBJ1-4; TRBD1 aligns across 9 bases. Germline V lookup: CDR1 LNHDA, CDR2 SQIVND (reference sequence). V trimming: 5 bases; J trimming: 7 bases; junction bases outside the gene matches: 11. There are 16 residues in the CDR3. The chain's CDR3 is CASSPRTGGRSEKLFF. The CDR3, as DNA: TGTGCCAGTAGTCCCCGAACAGGGGGCAGAAGTGAAAAACTGTTTTTT.

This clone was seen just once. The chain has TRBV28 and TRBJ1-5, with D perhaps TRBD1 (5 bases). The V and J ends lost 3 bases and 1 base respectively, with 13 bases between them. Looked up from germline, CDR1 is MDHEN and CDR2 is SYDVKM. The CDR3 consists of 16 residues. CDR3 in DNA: TGTGCCAGCAGTTTGGGGGGGACGGTCAGCAATCAGCCCCAGCATTTT. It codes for CASSLGGTVSNQPQHF.

CDR3 in DNA: TGTGCCAGCAGCCCCCAGAGCAGCGGGGGGTCAGTGACCCAGTACTTC. Translation: CASSPQSSGGSVTQYF. The V gene is TRBV5-6, the J gene TRBJ2-5; 9 bases match TRBD2. Trimming cost V 4 bases and J 7 bases; bases outside gene matches: 14. CDR3 length equals 16 residues. CDR1 is SGHDT, CDR2 YYEEEE, per germline.

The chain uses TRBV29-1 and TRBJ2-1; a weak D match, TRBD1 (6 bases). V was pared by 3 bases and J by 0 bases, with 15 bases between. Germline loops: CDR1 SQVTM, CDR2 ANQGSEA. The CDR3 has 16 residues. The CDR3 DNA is TGCAGCGTTGACCATTCGACAGGCAGCTCCTACAATGAGCAGTTCTTC. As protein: CSVDHSTGSSYNEQFF.

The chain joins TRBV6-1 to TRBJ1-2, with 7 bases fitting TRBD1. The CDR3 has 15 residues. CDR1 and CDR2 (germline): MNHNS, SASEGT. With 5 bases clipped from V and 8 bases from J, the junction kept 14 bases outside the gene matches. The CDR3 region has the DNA TGTGCCAGCAGTCTGAAGGGGGCGATTTTGAGAGGCTACACCTTC. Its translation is CASSLKGAILRGYTF.